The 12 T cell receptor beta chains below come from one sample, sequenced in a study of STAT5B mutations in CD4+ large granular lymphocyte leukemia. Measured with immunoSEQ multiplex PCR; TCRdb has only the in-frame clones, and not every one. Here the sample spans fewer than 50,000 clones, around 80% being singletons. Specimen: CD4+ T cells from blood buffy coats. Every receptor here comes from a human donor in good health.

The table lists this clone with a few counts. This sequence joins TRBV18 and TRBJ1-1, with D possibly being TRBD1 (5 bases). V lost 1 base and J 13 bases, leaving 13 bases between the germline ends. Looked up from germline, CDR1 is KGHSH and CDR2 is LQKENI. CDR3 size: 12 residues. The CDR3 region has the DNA TGTGCCAGCTCACCACGACGGGGCGGTGTTTTCTTT. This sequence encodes CASSPRRGGVFF. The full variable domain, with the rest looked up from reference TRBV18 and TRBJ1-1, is NAGVMQNPRHLVRRRGQEARLRCSPMKGHSHVYWYRQLPEEGLKFMVYLQKENIIDESGMPKERFSAEFPKEGPSILRIQQVVRGDSAAYFCASSPRRGGVFFGQGTRLTVV.

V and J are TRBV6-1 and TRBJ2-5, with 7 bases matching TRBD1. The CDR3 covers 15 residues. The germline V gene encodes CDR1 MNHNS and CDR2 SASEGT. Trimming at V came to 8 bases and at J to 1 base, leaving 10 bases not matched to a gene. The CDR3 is CASWTLGQVQETQYF. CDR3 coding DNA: TGTGCCAGCTGGACACTAGGACAGGTCCAAGAGACCCAGTACTTC.

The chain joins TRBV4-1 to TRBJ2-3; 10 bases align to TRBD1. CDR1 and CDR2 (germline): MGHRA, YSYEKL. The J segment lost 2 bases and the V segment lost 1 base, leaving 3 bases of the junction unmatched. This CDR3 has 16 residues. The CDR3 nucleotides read TGCGCCAGCAGCCAAGGACAGGGGGCGCTCACAGATACGCAGTATTTT. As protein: CASSQGQGALTDTQYF.

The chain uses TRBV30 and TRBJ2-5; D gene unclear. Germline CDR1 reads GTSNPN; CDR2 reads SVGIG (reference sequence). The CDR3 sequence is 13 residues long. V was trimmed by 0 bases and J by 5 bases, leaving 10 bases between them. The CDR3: CAWSVSSFETQYF. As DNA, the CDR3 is TGTGCCTGGAGTGTTAGTAGTTTCGAGACCCAGTACTTC.

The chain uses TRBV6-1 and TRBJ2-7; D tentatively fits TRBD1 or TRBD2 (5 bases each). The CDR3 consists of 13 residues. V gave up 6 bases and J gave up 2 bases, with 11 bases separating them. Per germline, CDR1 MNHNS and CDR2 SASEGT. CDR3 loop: CASRPLGAYEQYF. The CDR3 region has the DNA TGTGCCAGCAGACCCCTGGGGGCCTACGAGCAGTACTTC.

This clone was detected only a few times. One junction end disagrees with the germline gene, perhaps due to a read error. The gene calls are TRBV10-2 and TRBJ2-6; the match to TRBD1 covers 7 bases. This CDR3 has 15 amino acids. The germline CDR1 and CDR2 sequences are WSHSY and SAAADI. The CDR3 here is CASRADRSEANVLTF. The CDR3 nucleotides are TGCGCCAGCAGAGCGGACAGGTCTGAGGCCAACGTCCTGACTTTC.

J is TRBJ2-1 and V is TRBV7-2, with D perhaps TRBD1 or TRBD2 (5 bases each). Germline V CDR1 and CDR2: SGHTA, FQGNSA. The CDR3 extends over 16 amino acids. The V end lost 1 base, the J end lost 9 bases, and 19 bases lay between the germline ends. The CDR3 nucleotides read TGTGCCAGCAGCTTAGGGTTGAGGGGCGCCCAGGGTGAGCAGTTCTTC. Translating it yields CASSLGLRGAQGEQFF.

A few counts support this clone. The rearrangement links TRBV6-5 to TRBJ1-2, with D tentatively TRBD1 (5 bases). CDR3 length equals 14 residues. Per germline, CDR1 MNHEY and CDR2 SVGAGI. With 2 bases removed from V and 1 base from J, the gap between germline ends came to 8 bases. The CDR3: CASSYGGVNYGYTF. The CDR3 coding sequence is TGTGCCAGCAGTTACGGGGGGGTTAACTATGGCTACACCTTC.

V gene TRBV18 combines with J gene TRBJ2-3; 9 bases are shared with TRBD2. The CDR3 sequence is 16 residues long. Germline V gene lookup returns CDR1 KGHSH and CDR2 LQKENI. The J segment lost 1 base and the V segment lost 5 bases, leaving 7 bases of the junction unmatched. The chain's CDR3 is CASSSTSGRGTDTQYF. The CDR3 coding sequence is TGTGCCAGCTCATCGACTAGCGGTCGAGGCACAGATACGCAGTATTTT.

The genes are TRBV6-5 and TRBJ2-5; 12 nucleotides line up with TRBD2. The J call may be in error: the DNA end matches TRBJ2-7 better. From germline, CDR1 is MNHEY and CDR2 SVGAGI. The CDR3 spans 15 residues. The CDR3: CASRLLAGGGYEQYF. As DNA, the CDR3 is TGTGCCAGCAGACTACTAGCGGGAGGAGGGTACGAGCAGTACTTC.

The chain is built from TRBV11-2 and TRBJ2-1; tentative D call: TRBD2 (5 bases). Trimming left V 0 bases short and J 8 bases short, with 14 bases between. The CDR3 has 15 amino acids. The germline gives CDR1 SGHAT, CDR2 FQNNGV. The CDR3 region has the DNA TGTGCCAGCAGCTTAGACCTAGCCGGGGAACATGAGCAGTTCTTC. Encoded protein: CASSLDLAGEHEQFF.

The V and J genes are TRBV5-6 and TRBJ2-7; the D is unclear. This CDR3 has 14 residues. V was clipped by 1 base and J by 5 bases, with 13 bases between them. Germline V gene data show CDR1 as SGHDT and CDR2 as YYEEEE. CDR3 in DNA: TGTGCCAGCAGCTTGTCCGTTGGGCGCGACGAGCAGTACTTC. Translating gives CASSLSVGRDEQYF.